The TCR beta chain described here comes from a study of beta chain features in type 1 diabetes. General study points: Type 1 diabetes patients had fewer VDJ junction insertions and more deletions.

Expressed TCRB transcripts were sequenced after all isolated RNA was converted to cDNA. The table came from immunoSEQ multiplex PCR; TCRdb's copy has only in-frame clones and leaves some out. The data show under 950,000 clones, with roughly 17% seen just once and 0.023% held by the top ten. In total, each donor contributed a single heparinised blood draw that averaged around 120 mL. This clone has a handful of counts. Its antigen remains unknown. The TCR comes from a woman under 30 in good health. The sequenced sample was naive CD4+ T cells from blood.

Here the CDR3 DNA reads TGTGCCAGTGCCACAGGGGTAACTAGCGGGTCCACAGATACGCAGTATTTT. Translated, it gives CASATGVTSGSTDTQYF. The chain carries TRBV19 and TRBJ2-3; 9 bases are a match to TRBD2. Germline V gives CDR1 LNHDA, CDR2 SQIVND (reference sequence). This CDR3 is built from 17 residues. V shed 8 bases, J shed 2 bases, and the junction held 14 bases outside the gene matches.